This TCR beta chain was found in a study of cytomegalovirus exposure and HLA in healthy donors. Study-wide findings and caveats: Among TCR beta chains, those listed as cytomegalovirus-associated numbered some 170.

The PCR employed 60 Vbeta primers together with 13 Jbeta primers. The data were produced by immunoSEQ multiplex PCR, yet TCRdb's version contains in-frame clones alone and is incomplete. The table shows approximately 160,000 clones, with roughly 79% occurring only once. CDR1 is SGHAT and CDR2 is FQNNGV in the germline V gene. The ends lost 7 bases at V and 3 bases at J; junction bases unmatched: 8. The CDR3 covers 14 residues. Comments on this clone: The target antigen is unknown.

The rearrangement links TRBV11-2 to TRBJ1-1; TRBD1 matches at 7 bases. The sequenced sample consisted of PBMCs. The receptor's source is a woman aged 40 to 50 in good health and CMV-seronegative. The CDR3 region is CASTSVQGYTEAFF. The CDR3 DNA sequence: TGTGCCAGCACCTCGGTACAGGGGTACACTGAAGCTTTCTTT.